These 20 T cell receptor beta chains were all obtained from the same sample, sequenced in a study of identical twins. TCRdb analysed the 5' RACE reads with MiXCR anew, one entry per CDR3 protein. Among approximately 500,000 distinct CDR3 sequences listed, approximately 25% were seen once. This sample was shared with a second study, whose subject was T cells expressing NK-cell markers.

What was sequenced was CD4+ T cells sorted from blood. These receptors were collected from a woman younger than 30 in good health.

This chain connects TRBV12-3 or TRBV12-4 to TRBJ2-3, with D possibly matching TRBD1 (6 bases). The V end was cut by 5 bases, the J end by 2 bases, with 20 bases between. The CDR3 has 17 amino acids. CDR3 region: CASSATQGEIFTDTQYF. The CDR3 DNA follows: TGTGCCAGCAGTGCCACACAGGGCGAGATTTTCACAGATACGCAGTATTTT.

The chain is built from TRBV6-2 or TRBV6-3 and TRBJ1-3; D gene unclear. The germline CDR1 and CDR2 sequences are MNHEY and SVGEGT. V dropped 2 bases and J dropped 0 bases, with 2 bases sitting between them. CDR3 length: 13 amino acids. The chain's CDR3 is CASSYASGNTIYF. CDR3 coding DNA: TGTGCCAGCAGTTACGCCTCTGGAAACACCATATATTTT.

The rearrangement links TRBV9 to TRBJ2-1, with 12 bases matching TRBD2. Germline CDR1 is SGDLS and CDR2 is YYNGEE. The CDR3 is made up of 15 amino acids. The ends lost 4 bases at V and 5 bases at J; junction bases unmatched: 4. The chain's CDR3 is CASSTGLAGDNEQFF. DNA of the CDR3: TGTGCCAGCAGCACGGGACTAGCGGGCGACAATGAGCAGTTCTTC.

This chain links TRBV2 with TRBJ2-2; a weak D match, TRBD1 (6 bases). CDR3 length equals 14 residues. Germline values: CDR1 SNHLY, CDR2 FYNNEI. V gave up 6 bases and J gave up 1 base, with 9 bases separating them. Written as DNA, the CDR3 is TGTGCCAGCAGGGGGGCCGTGAACACCGGGGAGCTGTTTTTT. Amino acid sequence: CASRGAVNTGELFF.

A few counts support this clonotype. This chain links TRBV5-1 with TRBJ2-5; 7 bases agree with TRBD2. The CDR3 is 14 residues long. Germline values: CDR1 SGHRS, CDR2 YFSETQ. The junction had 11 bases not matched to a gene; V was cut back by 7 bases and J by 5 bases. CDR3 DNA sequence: TGCGCCAGCCGACGAGCGGGATTAACGGAGACCCAGTACTTC. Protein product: CASRRAGLTETQYF.

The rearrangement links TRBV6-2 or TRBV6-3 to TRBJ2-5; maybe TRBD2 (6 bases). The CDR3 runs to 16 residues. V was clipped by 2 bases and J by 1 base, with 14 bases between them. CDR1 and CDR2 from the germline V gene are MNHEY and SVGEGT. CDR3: CASSYGGTAIQETQYF. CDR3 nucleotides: TGTGCCAGCAGTTACGGGGGGACGGCTATCCAAGAGACCCAGTACTTC.

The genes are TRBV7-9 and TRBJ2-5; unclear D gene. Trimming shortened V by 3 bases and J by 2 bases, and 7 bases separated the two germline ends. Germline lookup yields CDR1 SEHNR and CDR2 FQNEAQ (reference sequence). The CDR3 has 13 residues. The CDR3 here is CASSFLEQETQYF. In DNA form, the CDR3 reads TGTGCCAGCAGCTTCCTCGAACAAGAGACCCAGTACTTC.

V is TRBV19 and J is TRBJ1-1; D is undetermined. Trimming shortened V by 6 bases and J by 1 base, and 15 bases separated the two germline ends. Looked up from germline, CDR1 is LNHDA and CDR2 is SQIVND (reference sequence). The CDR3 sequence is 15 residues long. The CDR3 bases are TGTGCCAGTAGCGATATCGGGGATGCGAACACTGAAGCTTTCTTT. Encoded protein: CASSDIGDANTEAFF.

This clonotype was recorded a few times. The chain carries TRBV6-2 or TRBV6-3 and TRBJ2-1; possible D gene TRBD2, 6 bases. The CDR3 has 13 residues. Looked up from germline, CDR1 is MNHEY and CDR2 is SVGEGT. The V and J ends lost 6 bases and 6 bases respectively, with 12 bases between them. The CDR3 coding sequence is TGTGCCAGCAGGAAAACTAGCTTCAATGAGCAGTTCTTC. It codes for CASRKTSFNEQFF.

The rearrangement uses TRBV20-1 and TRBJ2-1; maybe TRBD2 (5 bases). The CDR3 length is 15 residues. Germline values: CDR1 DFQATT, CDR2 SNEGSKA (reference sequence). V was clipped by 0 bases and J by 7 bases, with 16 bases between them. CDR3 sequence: CSARDLNGIGNEQFF. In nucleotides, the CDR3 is TGCAGTGCTAGAGATCTGAACGGGATTGGGAATGAGCAGTTCTTC.

The CDR3 is CASSASAGWRTDTQYF. The DNA for the CDR3 is TGTGCCAGCAGCGCCTCAGCTGGGTGGCGCACAGATACGCAGTATTTT. The genes are TRBV9 and TRBJ2-3, with no clear D. Germline V gives CDR1 SGDLS, CDR2 YYNGEE. The CDR3 is made up of 16 amino acids. With 3 bases removed from V and 1 base from J, the gap between germline ends came to 15 bases.

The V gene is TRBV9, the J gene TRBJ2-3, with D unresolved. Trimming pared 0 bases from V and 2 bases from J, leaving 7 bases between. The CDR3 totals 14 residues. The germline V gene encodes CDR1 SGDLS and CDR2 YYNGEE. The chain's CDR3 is CASSVDLLTDTQYF. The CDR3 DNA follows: TGTGCCAGCAGCGTAGACTTGCTCACAGATACGCAGTATTTT.

The CDR3 DNA follows: TGTGCCAGCAGTTTCTATGGTAGGGCAGATACGCAGTATTTT. It encodes CASSFYGRADTQYF. V gene TRBV12-3 or TRBV12-4 combines with J gene TRBJ2-3; no definite D call. The CDR3 sequence is 14 residues long. Between the trimmed V and J ends, which lost 3 bases and 4 bases, there was a span of 11 bases.

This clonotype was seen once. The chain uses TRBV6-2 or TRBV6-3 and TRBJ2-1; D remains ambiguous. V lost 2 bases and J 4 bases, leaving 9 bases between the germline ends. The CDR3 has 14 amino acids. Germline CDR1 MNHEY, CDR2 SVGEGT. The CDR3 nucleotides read TGTGCCAGCAGTTACCTTGGACGGTACAATGAGCAGTTCTTC. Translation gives CASSYLGRYNEQFF.

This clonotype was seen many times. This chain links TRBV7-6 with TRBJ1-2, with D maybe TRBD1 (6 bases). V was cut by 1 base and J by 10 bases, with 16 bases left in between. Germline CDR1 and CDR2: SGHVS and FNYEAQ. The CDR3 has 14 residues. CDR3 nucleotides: TGTGCCAGCAGCTTAGAGGGGAGGACAGACCCCTACACCTTC. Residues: CASSLEGRTDPYTF.

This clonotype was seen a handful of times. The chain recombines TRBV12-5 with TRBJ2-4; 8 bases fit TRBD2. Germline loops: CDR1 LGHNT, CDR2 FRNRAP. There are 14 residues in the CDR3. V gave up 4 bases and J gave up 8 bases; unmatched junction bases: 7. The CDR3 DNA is TGTGCTAGTGGTTCAAGCGGGAGAGGGGACATTCAGTACTTC. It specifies CASGSSGRGDIQYF.

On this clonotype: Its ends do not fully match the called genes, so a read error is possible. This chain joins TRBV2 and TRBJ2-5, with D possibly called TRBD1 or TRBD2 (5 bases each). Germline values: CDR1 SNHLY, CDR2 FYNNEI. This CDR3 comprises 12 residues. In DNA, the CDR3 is TGTGCCAGCAATCTCGACCGGGACGGATGCAACTTC. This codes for CASNLDRDGCNF.

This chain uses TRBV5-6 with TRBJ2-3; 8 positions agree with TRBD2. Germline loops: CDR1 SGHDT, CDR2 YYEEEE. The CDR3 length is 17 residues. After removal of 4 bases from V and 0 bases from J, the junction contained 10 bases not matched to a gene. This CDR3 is CASSLDGRAASTDTQYF. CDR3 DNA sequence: TGTGCCAGCAGCCTGGACGGGAGGGCCGCTAGCACAGATACGCAGTATTTT.

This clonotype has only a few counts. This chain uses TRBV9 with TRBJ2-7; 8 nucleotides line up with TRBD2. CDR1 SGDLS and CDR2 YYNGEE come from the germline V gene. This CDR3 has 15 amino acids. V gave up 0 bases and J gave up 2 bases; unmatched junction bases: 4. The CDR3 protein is CASSVGQTSAYEQYF. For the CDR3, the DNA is TGTGCCAGCAGCGTAGGCCAGACTAGCGCCTACGAGCAGTACTTC.

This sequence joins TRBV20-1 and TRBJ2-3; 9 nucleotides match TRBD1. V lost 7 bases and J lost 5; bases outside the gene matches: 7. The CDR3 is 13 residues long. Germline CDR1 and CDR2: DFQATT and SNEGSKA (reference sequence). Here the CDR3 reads CSGAGQGEDTQYF. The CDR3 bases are TGCAGTGGGGCGGGACAGGGAGAAGATACGCAGTATTTT.